Presented here are 5 T cell receptor beta chains from one specimen sequenced in a study of Ad26.COV2.S vaccination and SARS-CoV-2 variants. Libraries were prepared by immunoSEQ multiplex PCR; TCRdb keeps only in-frame clonotypes and omits some of them. Of around 86,000 clones listed, roughly 84% are singletons. The sequences come from peripheral blood, collected after recovery from COVID-19. These receptors were obtained from a human donor who had recovered from COVID-19.

This clone was seen only once. The chain employs TRBV10-3 and TRBJ1-1; TRBD1 might be the D (6 bases). Per germline, CDR1 ENHRY and CDR2 SYGVKD. This CDR3 is built from 14 residues. V was shortened by 3 bases and J by 5 bases, with 13 bases between the two germline ends. CDR3 in DNA: TGTGCCATCAGTGACGGAAAGGGGGAGACTGAAGCTTTCTTT. It specifies CAISDGKGETEAFF.

This clone turned up a few times. The chain recombines TRBV7-9 with TRBJ1-1, with D hard to call. Germline CDR1 is SEHNR and CDR2 is FQNEAQ (reference sequence). The CDR3 is 14 amino acids. Trimming removed 5 bases from V and 0 bases from J, with 10 bases in between. As DNA, the CDR3 is TGTGCCAGCAGCCAGGACGGATTGAACACTGAAGCTTTCTTT. Residues: CASSQDGLNTEAFF.

Only a few counts were recorded for this clone. The sample has other DNA sequences that encode this CDR3 too. V usage is TRBV19 and J usage is TRBJ2-1, with TRBD2 matching over 11 bases. The V and J ends lost 2 bases and 4 bases, in that order; junction bases with no gene match: 7. The germline gives CDR1 LNHDA, CDR2 SQIVND (reference sequence). The CDR3 length is 17 residues. CDR3 coding DNA: TGTGCCAGTAGTATAAGTGGGACTAGCGGATTTTACAATGAGCAGTTCTTC. Amino acid sequence: CASSISGTSGFYNEQFF.

The DNA for the CDR3 is TGTGCCCTGTCAAGGGAGACCTACAATGAGCAGTTCTTC. Translated, it gives CALSRETYNEQFF. The rearrangement joins TRBV10-3 to TRBJ2-1; tentative D call: TRBD2 (5 bases). Germline V CDR1 and CDR2: ENHRY, SYGVKD. V gave up 11 bases and J gave up 2 bases, with 13 bases separating them. This CDR3 has 13 residues.

The J gene is TRBJ1-6, the V gene TRBV28, with D possibly matching TRBD1 (5 bases). Trimming took 3 bases from V and 0 from J, leaving 15 bases between them. CDR3 length: 18 amino acids. Germline V lookup: CDR1 MDHEN, CDR2 SYDVKM. The CDR3 loop reads CASSLGTGRSSYNSPLHF. The CDR3 nucleotides are TGTGCCAGCAGTTTGGGGACCGGCAGGAGCTCCTATAATTCACCCCTCCACTTT.